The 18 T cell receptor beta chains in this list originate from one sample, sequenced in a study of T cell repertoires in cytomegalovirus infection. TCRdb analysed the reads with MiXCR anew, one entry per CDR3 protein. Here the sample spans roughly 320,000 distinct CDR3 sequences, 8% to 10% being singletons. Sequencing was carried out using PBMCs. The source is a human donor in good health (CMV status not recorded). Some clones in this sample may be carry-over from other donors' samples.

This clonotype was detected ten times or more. The CDR3 loop is CASSIGQGAETQYF. In DNA, the CDR3 is TGTGCCAGTAGTATCGGGCAGGGGGCAGAGACCCAGTACTTC. This chain uses TRBV19 with TRBJ2-5, with TRBD1 identical over 8 bases. This CDR3 spans 14 amino acids. The junction had 4 bases not matched to a gene; V was cut back by 3 bases and J by 4 bases. Germline CDR1 reads LNHDA; CDR2 reads SQIVND (reference sequence).

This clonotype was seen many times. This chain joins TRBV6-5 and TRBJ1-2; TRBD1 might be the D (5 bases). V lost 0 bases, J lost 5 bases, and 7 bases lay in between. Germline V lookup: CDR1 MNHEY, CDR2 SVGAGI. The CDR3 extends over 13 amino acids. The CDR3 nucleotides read TGTGCCAGCAGTTACTCTAAGGGGTATGGCTACACCTTC. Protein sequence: CASSYSKGYGYTF.

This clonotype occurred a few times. CDR3 sequence: CSARAGTGSSPLHF. CDR3 DNA: TGCAGTGCTAGAGCCGGGACAGGAAGCTCACCCCTCCACTTT. V usage is TRBV20-1 and J usage is TRBJ1-6; 8 bases are a match to TRBD1. J gave up 10 bases and V 1 base, and 6 bases lay outside the gene matches. CDR3 size: 14 residues. CDR1 and CDR2 from the germline V gene are DFQATT and SNEGSKA (reference sequence).

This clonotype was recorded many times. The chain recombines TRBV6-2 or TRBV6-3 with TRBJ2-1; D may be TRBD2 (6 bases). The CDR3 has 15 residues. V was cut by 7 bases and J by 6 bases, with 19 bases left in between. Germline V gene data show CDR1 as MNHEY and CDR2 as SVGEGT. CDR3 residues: CASTDGTASGNEQFF. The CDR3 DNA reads TGTGCCAGCACCGACGGGACTGCCTCGGGCAATGAGCAGTTCTTC.

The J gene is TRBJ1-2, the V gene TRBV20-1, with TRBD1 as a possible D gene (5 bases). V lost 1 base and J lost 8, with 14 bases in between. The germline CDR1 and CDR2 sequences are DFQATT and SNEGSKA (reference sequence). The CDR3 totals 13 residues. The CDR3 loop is CSARAEGRRGYTF. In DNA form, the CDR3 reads TGCAGTGCTAGAGCTGAGGGACGTCGAGGCTACACCTTC.

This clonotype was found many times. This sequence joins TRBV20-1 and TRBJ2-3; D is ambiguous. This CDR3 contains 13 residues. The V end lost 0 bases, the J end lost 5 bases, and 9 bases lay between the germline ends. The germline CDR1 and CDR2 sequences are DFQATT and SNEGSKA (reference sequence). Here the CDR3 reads CSAREGPKDTQYF. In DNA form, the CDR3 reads TGCAGTGCTAGAGAGGGCCCCAAAGATACGCAGTATTTT.

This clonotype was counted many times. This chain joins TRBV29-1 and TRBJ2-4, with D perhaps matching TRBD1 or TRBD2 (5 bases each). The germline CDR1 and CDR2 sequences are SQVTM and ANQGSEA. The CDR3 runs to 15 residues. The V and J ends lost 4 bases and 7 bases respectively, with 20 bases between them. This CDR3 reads CSVVKTADRGNIQYF. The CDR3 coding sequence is TGCAGCGTTGTAAAGACAGCCGATCGAGGGAACATTCAGTACTTC.

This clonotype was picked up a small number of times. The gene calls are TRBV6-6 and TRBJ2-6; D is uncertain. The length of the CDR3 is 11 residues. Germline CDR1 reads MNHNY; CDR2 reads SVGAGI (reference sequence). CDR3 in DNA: TGTGTGGCTCTGGGGGCCAACGTCCTGACTTTC. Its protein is CVALGANVLTF.

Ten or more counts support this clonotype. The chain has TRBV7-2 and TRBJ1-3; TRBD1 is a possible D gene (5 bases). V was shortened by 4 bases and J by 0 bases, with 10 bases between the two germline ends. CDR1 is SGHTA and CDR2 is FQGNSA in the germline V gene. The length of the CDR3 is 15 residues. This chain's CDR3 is CASSWDGNSGNTIYF. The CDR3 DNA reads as TGTGCCAGCAGCTGGGACGGAAACTCTGGAAACACCATATATTTT.

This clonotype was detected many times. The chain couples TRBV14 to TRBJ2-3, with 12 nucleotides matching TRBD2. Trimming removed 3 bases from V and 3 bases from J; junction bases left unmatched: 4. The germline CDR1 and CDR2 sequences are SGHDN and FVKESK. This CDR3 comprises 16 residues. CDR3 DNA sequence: TGTGCCAGCAGCCACTGGACTAGCGGGGTGACAGATACGCAGTATTTT. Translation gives CASSHWTSGVTDTQYF.

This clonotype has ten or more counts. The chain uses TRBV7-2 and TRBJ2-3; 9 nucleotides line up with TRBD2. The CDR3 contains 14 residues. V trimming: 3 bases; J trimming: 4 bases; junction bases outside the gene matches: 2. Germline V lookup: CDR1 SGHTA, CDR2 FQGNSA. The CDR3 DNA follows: TGTGCCAGCAGCTTTAGCGGGGGATCAGATACGCAGTATTTT. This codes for CASSFSGGSDTQYF.

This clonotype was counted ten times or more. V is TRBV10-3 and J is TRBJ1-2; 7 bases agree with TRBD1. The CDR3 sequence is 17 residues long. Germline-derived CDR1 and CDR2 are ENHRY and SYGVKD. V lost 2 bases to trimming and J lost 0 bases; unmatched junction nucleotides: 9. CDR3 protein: CAISEGLGQPANYGYTF. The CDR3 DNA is TGTGCCATCAGTGAGGGTCTGGGACAGCCAGCTAACTATGGCTACACCTTC.

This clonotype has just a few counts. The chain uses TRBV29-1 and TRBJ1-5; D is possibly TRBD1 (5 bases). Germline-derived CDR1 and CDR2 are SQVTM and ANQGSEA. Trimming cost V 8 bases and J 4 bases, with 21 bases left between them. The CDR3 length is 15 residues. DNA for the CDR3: TGCAGCTACACATGGGGGACCGCCGCGAATCAGCCCCAGCATTTT. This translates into CSYTWGTAANQPQHF. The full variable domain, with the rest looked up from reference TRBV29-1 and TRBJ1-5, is SAVISQKPSRDICQRGTSLTIQCQVDSQVTMMFWYRQQPGQSLTLIATANQGSEATYESGFVIDKFPISRPNLTFSTLTVSNMSPEDSSIYLCSYTWGTAANQPQHFGDGTRLSIL.

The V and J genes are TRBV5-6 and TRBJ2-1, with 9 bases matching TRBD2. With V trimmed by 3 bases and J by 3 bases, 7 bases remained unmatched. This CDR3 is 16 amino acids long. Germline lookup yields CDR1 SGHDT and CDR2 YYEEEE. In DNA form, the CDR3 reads TGTGCCAGCAGCTCAAGACTAGCGGTGAACTACAATGAGCAGTTCTTC. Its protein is CASSSRLAVNYNEQFF.

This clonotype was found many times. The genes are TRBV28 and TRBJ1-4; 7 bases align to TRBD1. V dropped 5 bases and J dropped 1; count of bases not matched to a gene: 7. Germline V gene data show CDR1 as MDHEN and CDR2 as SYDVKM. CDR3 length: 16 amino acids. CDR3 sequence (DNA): TGTGCCAGCAGTCAACGGACAGGTGGAACTAATGAAAAACTGTTTTTT. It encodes CASSQRTGGTNEKLFF.

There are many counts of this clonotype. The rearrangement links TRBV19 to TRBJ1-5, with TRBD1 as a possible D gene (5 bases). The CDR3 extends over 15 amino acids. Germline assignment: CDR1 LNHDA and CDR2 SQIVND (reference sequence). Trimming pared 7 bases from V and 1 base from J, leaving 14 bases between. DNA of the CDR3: TGTGCCAGTACCCCAGGGTTGGGAAGCAATCAGCCCCAGCATTTT. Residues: CASTPGLGSNQPQHF.

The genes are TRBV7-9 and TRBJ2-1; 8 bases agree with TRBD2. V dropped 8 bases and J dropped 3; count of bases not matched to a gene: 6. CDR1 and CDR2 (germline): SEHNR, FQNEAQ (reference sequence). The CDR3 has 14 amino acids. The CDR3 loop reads CASGGAGGYNEQFF. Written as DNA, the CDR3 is TGTGCCAGCGGGGGGGCGGGGGGCTACAATGAGCAGTTCTTC.

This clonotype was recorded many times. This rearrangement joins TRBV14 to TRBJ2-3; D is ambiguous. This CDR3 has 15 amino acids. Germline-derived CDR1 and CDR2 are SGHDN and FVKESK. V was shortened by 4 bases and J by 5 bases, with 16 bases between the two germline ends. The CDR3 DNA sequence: TGTGCCAGCAGCCGAGTTGGGTCCCTGCGAGATACGCAGTATTTT. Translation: CASSRVGSLRDTQYF.